This entry describes one T cell receptor (beta chain). Its specificity is not known. The data belong to a study of a mutant IDH1 vaccine in newly diagnosed glioma. Study information: The study gave patients eight vaccinations in weeks 1, 3, 5, 7, 11, 15, 19, 23. Vaccines began 4-6 weeks after radiotherapy alone, or with temozolomide cycles. Radiotherapy, temozolomide, or both had been given previously, and both were given to most. Patients under treatment included around 60% males and 37.5% females and had a mean age of around 40 years.

The CDR3 consists of 15 residues. Germline CDR1 is LGHNA and CDR2 is YNFKEQ. V was clipped by 0 bases and J by 1 base, with 8 bases between them. Time point noted: week 23, last vaccination. The study gave 300 ug of mutant IDH1 20-mer peptide per vaccine dose, with topical imiquimod. TCRdb's table, derived via immunoSEQ multiplex PCR, lists solely in-frame clones and lacks some. The table shows tens of thousands of clones, with 65% to 80% occurring only once. The V and J genes are TRBV4-2 and TRBJ2-3; D unclear. The sequence was collected from a man over 45 with glioma. The sample consisted of PBMCs, taken from a glioma patient whose treatment included an IDH1 peptide vaccine. DNA of the CDR3: TGTGCCAGCAGCCAAGATCGGAGAGGCACAGATACGCAGTATTTT. Translation gives CASSQDRRGTDTQYF.